This T cell receptor beta chain was identified during a study of blood T cell repertoires in COVID-19. Study in general: Both acute and convalescent COVID-19 samples were obtained from the United States, Italy and Spain. Sources were T cells, B-cell-depleted T cells, or PBMCs; the material itself was cDNA or gDNA.

Clones were sequenced by immunoSEQ multiplex PCR, and TCRdb holds only the in-frame ones, with some missing. This sample carries around 270,000 clones, about nine tenths of them seen once, and the ten largest clones take 2% to 3%. In Seattle, patients joined the study during active infection and were tracked longitudinally. V lost 4 bases to trimming and J lost 13 bases, with 23 bases between them. CDR3 length equals 15 residues. CDR1 and CDR2 from the germline V gene are MNHNY and SVGAGI (reference sequence). This receptor was identified in a person under 35 with COVID-19, enrolled during active disease. Input material: peripheral blood. The V and J genes are TRBV6-6 and TRBJ1-5; D may be TRBD1 (5 bases). The CDR3 spells CASSSQTPGGGTQHF. The CDR3 DNA is TGTGCCAGCAGTTCTCAGACTCCCGGCGGGGGTACGCAGCATTTT.